The clone carrying this TCR beta chain was recorded a few times. In the authors' methods: Scientists estimated how many nucleated cells there were by amplifying reference gene primers. TCRdb keeps only in-frame clones here, not all; method: immunoSEQ multiplex PCR. That table is the source of V, J and clone size, and D and trimming were worked out from the DNA. In the table there are around 250,000 clones, 80% to 90% of which are singletons. These data originate in a study of blood T cell repertoires in COVID-19. Study-wide context: Acute and convalescent COVID-19 samples came from the United States, Italy and Spain. PBMCs, B-cell-depleted T cells, or T cells provided the cDNA or gDNA that made up the material.

The J segment lost 9 bases and the V segment lost 0 bases, leaving 7 bases of the junction unmatched. CDR1 is SGHRS and CDR2 is YFSETQ in the germline V gene. There are 15 residues in the CDR3. This receptor was identified in a man aged 55 to 70 with acute or convalescent COVID-19. This chain joins TRBV5-1 and TRBJ2-1; 9 nucleotides match TRBD2. Sequenced material: peripheral blood. CDR3 coding DNA: TGCGCCAGCAGCTTGGGATTAGCGGGAGAGGGTGAGCAGTTCTTC. Translation gives CASSLGLAGEGEQFF.